This T cell receptor (beta chain) was obtained from a study of T cells in Graves' hyperthyroidism and ophthalmopathy. RNA transcripts were the template for amplifying TCR beta CDR3 regions. HTBI primers were employed in a first-round RT-PCR of the TCR CDR3. TCRdb redid the calling of the multiplex PCR reads with MiXCR, one entry per CDR3 protein. The sample includes roughly 560,000 distinct CDR3 sequences, about 14% seen only once; the top ten take 4.3%. The cohort's ophthalmopathy patients, a group with duration under 3 months, had a Clinical Activity Score of at least 3 and a NOSPECS grade of at least 4. An approximately 10 ml volume of fresh peripheral blood provided the PBMCs. General study results and limits: Blood held most thyroid clonotypes expanded above 0.001 frequency. Using 13 V-J features, a model discriminated ophthalmopathy from stable hyperthyroidism.

Trimming left V 6 bases short and J 4 bases short, with 15 bases between. Germline V gene sequence: CDR1 DFQATT, CDR2 SNEGSKA (reference sequence). CDR3 length: 13 residues. Worth noting for this clonotype: The antigen is unknown.

J is TRBJ1-2 and V is TRBV20-1; possible D gene TRBD1, 6 bases. This TCR derives from a woman aged 40-49 years with Graves' ophthalmopathy. The source material was blood. CDR3 in DNA: TGCAGTGCCCCGGGGGGCGCTTTCTATGGCTACACCTTC. Its protein is CSAPGGAFYGYTF.